This paragraph covers one T cell receptor beta chain sequence. The source of the sample is a study of T-cell reconstitution after alpha-beta-depleted transplantation in children. The V gene's germline CDR1 is PRHDT and CDR2 FYEKMQ (reference sequence). CDR3 length: 15 residues. V was trimmed by 6 bases and J by 7 bases, leaving 19 bases between them. The TCRbeta library incorporated unique molecular identifiers. Using its own MiXCR run on the PCR reads, TCRdb lists one record per CDR3 protein. The data contain roughly 500,000 distinct CDR3 sequences, 32% of them singletons. Source: PBMCs from the stem cell graft donor, taken from the stem cell graft. This clonotype was obtained from a human donor who donated a stem cell graft to a child with aplastic anemia. The chain uses TRBV13 and TRBJ2-1, with D hard to call. This CDR3 reads CASRPDPRRRNEQFF. CDR3 sequence (DNA): TGTGCCAGCAGGCCAGACCCCAGGAGAAGAAATGAGCAGTTCTTC.